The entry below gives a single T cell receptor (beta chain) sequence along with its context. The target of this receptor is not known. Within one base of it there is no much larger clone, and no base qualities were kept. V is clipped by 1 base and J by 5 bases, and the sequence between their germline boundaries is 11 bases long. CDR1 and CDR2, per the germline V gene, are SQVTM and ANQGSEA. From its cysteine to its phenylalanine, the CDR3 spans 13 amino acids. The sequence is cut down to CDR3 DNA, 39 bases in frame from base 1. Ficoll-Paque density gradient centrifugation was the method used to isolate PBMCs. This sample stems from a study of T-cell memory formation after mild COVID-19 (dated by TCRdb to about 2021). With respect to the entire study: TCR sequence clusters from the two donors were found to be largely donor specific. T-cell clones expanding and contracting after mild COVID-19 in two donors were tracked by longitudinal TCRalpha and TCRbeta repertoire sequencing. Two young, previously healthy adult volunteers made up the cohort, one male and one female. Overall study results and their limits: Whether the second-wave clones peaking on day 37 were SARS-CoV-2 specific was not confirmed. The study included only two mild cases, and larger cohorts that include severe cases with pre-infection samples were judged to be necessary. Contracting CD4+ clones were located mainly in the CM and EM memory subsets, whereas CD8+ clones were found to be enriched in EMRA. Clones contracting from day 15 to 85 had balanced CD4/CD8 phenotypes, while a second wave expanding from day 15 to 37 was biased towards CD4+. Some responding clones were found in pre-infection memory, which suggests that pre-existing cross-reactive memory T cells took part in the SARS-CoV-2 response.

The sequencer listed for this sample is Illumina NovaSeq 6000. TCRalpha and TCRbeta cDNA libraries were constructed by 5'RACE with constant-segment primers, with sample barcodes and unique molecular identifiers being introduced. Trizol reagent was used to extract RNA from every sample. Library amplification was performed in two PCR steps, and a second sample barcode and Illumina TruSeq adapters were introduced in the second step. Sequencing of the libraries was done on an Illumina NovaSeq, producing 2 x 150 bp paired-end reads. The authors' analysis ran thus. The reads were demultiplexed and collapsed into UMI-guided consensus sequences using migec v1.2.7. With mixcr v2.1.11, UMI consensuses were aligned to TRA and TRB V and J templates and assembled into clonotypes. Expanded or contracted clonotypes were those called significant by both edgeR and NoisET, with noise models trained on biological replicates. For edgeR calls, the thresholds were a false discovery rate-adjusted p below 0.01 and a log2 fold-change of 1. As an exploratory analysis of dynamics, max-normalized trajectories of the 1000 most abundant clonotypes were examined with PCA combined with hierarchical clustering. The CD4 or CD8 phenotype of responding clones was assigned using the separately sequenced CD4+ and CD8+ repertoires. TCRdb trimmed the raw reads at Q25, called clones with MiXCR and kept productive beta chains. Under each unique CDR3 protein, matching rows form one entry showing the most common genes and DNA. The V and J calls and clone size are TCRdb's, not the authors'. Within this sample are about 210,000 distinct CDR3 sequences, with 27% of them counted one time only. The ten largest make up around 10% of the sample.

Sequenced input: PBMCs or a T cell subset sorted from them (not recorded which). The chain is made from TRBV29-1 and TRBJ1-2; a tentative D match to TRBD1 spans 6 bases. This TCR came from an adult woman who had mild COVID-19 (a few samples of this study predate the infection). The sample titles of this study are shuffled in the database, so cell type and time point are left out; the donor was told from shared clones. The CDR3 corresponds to CSVEAAGAYGYTF. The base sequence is TGCAGCGTTGAAGCGGCAGGGGCATATGGCTACACCTTC.